This T cell receptor (beta chain) was identified during a study of beta chain features in type 1 diabetes. Expressed TCRB transcripts were sequenced, since all the RNA that had been isolated was reverse transcribed. For naive, central memory and regulatory T cell samples, reads averaged around 3.8 million. TCRdb's table, derived via immunoSEQ multiplex PCR, lists solely in-frame clones and lacks some. The sample includes approximately 140,000 clones, roughly 10% of them seen just once. For this clone: The antigen remains unidentified.

This CDR3 has 15 residues. Germline-derived CDR1 and CDR2 are LGHNA and YNFKEQ. Germline trimming cut 4 bases from V and 2 bases from J; bases unmatched to any gene: 6. Points from the study as a whole: Sequencing of cDNA might inflate the share of cells that strongly express TCR. There was a moderate but significant shortening of TCRB CDR3s in all four CD4+ subsets of Type 1 diabetes patients. Although PCR might favor shorter templates, it would do so equally in patients and controls.

Purity of each sorted population was above 98%. The chain recombines TRBV4-2 with TRBJ2-7; the match to TRBD2 covers 9 bases. The TCR comes from a man between 25 and 39 years old with type 1 diabetes. The sequenced sample was central memory CD4+ T cells from blood. CDR3 sequence reads: CASSLGASGTYEQYF. The CDR3 DNA follows: TGTGCCAGCAGCCTAGGGGCTAGCGGGACCTACGAGCAGTACTTC.